This entry is about one T cell receptor beta chain. Its target is unknown. The V gene's germline CDR1 is MGHRA and CDR2 YSYEKL. Trimming pared 1 base from V and 3 bases from J, leaving 9 bases between. The CDR3 extends over 14 amino acids. The data belong to a study of cytomegalovirus exposure and HLA in healthy donors. Whole-study results and caveats: Overall, roughly 160 TCR beta chains were annotated as cytomegalovirus-associated.

The PCR had 60 Vbeta and 13 Jbeta primers. Method: immunoSEQ multiplex PCR; TCRdb's copy keeps in-frame clones and lacks some. The table records approximately 280,000 clones, 70% to 90% of them present only once. Healthy donors of bone marrow made up the group. The sequenced sample consisted of PBMCs. The clonotype comes from a woman aged 18-30 years in good health and CMV-seronegative. V usage is TRBV4-1 and J usage is TRBJ1-1; tentative D call: TRBD1 (5 bases). For the CDR3, the DNA is TGCGCCAGCAGCCAAGTAGCGGGGGACACTGAAGCTTTCTTT. This gives the protein CASSQVAGDTEAFF.